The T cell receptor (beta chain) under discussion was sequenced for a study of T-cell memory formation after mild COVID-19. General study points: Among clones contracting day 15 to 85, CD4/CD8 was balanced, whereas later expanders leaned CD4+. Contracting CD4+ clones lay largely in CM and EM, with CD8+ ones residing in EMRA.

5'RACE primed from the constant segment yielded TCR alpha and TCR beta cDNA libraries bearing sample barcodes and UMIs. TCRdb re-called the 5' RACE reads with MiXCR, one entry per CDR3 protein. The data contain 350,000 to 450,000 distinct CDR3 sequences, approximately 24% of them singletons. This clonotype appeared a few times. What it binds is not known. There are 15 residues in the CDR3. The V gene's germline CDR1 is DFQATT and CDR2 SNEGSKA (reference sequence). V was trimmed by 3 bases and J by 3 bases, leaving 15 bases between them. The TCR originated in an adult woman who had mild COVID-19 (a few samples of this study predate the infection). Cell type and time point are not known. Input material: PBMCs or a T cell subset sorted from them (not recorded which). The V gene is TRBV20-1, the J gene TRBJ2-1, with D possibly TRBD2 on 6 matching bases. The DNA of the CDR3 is TGCAGTGCTAGCGTTGGGACTTCGAACTACAATGAGCAGTTCTTC. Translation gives CSASVGTSNYNEQFF.